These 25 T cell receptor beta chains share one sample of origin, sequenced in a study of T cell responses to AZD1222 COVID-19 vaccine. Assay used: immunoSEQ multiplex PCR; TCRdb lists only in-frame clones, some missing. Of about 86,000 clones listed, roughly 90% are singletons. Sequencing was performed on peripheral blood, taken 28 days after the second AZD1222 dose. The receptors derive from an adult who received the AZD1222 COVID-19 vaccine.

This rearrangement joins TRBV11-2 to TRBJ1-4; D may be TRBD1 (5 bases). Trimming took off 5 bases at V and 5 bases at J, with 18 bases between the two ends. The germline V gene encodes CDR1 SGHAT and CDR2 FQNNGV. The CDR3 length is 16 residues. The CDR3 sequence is CASSPGGGAANEKLFF. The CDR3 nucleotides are TGTGCCAGCAGCCCCGGGGGTGGGGCGGCGAATGAAAAACTGTTTTTT.

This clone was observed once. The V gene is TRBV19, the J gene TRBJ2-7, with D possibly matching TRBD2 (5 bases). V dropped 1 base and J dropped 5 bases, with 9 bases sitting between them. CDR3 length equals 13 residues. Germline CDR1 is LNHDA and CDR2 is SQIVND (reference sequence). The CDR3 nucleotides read TGTGCCAGTAGTATAGTACCGGGGAACGAGCAGTACTTC. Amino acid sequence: CASSIVPGNEQYF.

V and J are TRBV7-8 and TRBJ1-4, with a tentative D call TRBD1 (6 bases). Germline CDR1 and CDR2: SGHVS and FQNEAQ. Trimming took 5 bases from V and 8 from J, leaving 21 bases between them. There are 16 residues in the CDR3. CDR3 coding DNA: TGTGCCAGCAGCCCCCTAGGACAGAGGCCAGGGGAAAAACTGTTTTTT. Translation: CASSPLGQRPGEKLFF.

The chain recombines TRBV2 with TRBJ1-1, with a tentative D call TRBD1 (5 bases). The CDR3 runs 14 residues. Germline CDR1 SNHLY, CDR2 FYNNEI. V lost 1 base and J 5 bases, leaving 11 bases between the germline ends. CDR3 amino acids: CASSEGQPGTEAFF. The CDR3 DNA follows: TGTGCCAGCAGTGAAGGACAGCCCGGAACTGAAGCTTTCTTT. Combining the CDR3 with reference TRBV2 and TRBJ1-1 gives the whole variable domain EPEVTQTPSHQVTQMGQEVILRCVPISNHLYFYWYRQILGQKVEFLVSFYNNEISEKSEIFDDQFSVERPDGSNFTLKIRSTKLEDSAMYFCASSEGQPGTEAFFGQGTRLTVV.

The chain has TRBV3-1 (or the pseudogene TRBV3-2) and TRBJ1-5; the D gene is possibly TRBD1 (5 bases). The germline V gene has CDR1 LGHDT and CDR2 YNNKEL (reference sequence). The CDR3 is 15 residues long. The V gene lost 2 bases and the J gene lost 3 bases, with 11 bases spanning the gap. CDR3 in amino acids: CASSQSGGLNQPQHF. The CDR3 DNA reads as TGTGCCAGCAGCCAAAGTGGGGGACTCAATCAGCCCCAGCATTTT.

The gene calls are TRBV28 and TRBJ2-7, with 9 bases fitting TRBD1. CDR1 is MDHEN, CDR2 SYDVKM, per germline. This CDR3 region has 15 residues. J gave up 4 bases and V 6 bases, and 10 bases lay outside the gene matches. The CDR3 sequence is CASRLGTGQGYEQYF. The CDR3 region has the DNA TGTGCCAGCAGATTAGGGACAGGGCAAGGGTACGAGCAGTACTTC.

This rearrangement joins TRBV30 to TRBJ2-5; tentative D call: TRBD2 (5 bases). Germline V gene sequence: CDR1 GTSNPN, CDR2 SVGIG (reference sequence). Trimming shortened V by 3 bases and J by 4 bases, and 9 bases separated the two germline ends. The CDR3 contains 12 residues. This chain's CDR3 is CAWREGSETQYF. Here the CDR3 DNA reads TGTGCCTGGAGAGAGGGATCAGAGACCCAGTACTTC.

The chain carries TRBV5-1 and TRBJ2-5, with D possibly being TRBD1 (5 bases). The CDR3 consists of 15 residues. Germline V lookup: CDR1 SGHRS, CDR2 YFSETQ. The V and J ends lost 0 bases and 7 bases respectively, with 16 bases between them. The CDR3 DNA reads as TGCGCCAGCAGCTTGGCCACAGGTTCGTCGGGGACCCAGTACTTC. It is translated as CASSLATGSSGTQYF. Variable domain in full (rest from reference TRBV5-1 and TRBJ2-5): KAGVTQTPRYLIKTRGQQVTLSCSPISGHRSVSWYQQTPGQGLQFLFEYFSETQRNKGNFPGRFSGRQFSNSRSEMNVSTLELGDSALYLCASSLATGSSGTQYFGPGTRLLVL.

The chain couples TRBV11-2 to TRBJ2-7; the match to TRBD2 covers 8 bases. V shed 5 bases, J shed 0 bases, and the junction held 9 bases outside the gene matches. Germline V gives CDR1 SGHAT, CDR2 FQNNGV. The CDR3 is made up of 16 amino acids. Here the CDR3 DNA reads TGTGCCAGCAGCCTATTGTTTGGGACTAGCTCCTACGAGCAGTACTTC. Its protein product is CASSLLFGTSSYEQYF.

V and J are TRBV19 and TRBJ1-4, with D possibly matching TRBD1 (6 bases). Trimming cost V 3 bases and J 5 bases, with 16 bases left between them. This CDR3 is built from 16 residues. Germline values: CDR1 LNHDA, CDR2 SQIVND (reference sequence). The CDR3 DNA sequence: TGTGCCAGTAGTATCACAGGGACCCATGGGAATGAAAAACTGTTTTTT. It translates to CASSITGTHGNEKLFF.

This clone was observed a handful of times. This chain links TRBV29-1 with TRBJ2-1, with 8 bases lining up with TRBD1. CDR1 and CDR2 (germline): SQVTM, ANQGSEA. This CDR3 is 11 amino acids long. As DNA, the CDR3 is TGCAGAGTATCCAGGGGGCAAGAGCAGTTCTTC. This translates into CRVSRGQEQFF.

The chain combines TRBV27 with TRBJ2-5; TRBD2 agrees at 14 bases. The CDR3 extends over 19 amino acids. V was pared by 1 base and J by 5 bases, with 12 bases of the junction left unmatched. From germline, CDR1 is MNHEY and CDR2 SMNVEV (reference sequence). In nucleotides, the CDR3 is TGTGCCAGCAGTTTATTTCCGACTAGCGGGGGGGAAGTTTGGGAGACCCAGTACTTC. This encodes CASSLFPTSGGEVWETQYF.

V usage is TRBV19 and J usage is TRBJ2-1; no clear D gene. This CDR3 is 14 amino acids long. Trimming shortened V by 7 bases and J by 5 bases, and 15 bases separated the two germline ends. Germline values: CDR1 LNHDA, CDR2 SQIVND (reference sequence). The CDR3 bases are TGTGCCAGTACCTATGGAAGGTCCCACAATGAGCAGTTCTTC. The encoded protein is CASTYGRSHNEQFF.

CDR3 residues: CASSSGASSGANVLTF. The CDR3 DNA follows: TGCGCCAGCAGCAGCGGGGCTAGCTCTGGGGCCAACGTCCTGACTTTC. The chain couples TRBV5-1 to TRBJ2-6, with 7 bases aligning to TRBD2. This CDR3 comprises 16 residues. Germline-derived CDR1 and CDR2 are SGHRS and YFSETQ. J was trimmed by 0 bases and V by 4 bases; bases with no gene match: 4.

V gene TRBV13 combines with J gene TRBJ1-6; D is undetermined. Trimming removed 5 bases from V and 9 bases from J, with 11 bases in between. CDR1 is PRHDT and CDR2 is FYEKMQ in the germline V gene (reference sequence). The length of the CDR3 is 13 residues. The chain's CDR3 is CASSDPGVSPLHF. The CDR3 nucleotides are TGTGCCAGCAGCGACCCCGGGGTTTCACCCCTCCACTTT.

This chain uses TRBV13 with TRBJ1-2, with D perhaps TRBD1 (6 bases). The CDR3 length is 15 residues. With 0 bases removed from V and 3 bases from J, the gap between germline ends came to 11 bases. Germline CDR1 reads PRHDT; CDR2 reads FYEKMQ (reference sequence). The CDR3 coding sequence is TGTGCCAGCAGCTTAGGCTCCGGGGGCGACTATGGCTACACCTTC. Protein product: CASSLGSGGDYGYTF.

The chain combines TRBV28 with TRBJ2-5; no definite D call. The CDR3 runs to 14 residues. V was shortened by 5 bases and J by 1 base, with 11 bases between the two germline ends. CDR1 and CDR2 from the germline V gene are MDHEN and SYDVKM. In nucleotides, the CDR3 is TGTGCCAGCAGTCCCGCCCGACTCCAAGAGACCCAGTACTTC. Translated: CASSPARLQETQYF.

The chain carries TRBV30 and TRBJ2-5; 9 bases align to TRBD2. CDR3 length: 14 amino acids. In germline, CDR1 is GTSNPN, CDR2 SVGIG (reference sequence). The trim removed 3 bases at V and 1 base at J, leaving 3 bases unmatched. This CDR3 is CAWSPSGAQETQYF. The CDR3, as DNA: TGTGCCTGGAGCCCTAGCGGGGCCCAAGAGACCCAGTACTTC.

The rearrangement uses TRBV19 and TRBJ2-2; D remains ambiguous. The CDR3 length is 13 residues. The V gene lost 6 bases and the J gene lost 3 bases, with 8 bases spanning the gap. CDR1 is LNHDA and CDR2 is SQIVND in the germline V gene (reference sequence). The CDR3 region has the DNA TGTGCCAGTAGCAATACCTACACCGGGGAGCTGTTTTTT. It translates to CASSNTYTGELFF.

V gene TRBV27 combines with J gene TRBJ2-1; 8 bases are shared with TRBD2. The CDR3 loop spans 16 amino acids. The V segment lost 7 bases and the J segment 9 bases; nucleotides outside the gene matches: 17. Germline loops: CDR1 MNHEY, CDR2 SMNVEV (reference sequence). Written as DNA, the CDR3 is TGTGCCAGCACCATCCACTGGGTGCGCGGGGGGAGTGAGCAGTTCTTC. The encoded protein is CASTIHWVRGGSEQFF.

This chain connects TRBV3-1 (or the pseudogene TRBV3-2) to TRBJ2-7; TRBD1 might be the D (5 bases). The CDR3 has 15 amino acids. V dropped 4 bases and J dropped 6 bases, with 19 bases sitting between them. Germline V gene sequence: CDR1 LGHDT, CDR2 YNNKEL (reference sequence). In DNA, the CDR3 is TGTGCCAGCAGCCCCAGGGTAGCTGCCACCTCCGAGCAGTACTTC. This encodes CASSPRVAATSEQYF.

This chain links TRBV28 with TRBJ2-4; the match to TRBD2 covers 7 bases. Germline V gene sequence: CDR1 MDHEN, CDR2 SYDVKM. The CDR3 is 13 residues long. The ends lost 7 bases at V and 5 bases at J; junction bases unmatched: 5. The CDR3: CASTSGRENIQYF. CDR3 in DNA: TGTGCCAGCACTTCGGGGAGGGAAAACATTCAGTACTTC.

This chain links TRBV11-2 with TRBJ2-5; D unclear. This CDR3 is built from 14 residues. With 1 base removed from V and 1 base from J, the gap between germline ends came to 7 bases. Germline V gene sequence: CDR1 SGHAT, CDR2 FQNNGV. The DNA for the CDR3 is TGTGCCAGCAGCTTAGGCGGACCCCAAGAGACCCAGTACTTC. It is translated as CASSLGGPQETQYF.

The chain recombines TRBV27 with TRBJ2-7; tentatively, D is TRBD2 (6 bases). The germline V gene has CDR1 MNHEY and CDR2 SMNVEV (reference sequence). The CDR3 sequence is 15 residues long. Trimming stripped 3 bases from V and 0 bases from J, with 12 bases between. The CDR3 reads CASSFSSVSSYEQYF. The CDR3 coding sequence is TGTGCCAGCAGTTTCTCTAGCGTCAGCTCCTACGAGCAGTACTTC.

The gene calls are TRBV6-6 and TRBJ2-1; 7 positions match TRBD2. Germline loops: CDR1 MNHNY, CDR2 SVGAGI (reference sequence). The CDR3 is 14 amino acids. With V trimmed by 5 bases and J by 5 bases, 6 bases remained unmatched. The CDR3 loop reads CASSPLAVNNEQFF. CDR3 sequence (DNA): TGTGCCAGCAGTCCTCTAGCGGTGAACAATGAGCAGTTCTTC.